This paragraph covers one T cell receptor (beta chain) sequence. Its antigen remains unidentified. Profiled with immunoSEQ multiplex PCR; TCRdb holds only in-frame clones, not every one. This table holds 300,000 to 400,000 clones, roughly 89% found once. This specimen belongs to a study of Ad26.COV2.S vaccination and SARS-CoV-2 variants. Overall study context: A participant enrolled in the COV1001 Ad26.COV2.S trial arm provided the sample. Intramuscular Ad26.COV2.S doses were given once or twice, 56 days apart. Study observations and caveats: Total T cell responses were possibly underestimated by TCR breadth and depth analyses. Breadth measured for non-spike TCRs was similar across vaccine and placebo recipients.

The CDR3 loop spans 16 amino acids. J lost 4 bases, V lost 0 bases, and 5 bases had no gene match. Germline CDR1 SGHTA, CDR2 FQGNSA. The treatment denotes: roughly 19 received Ad26.COV2.S at low or high dose, single or two shots; 5 received placebo; per-sample allocation not given. The study sampled participants on day 63 after the first vaccine or placebo injection. This chain joins TRBV7-2 and TRBJ1-4, with TRBD1 identical over 7 bases. The clonotype comes from a person between 18 and 65 years old who received the Ad26.COV2.S COVID-19 vaccine or a placebo. Specimen: peripheral blood, collected in a trial of Ad26.COV2.S vaccine versus placebo. CDR3 amino acids: CASSLARAGGNEKLFF. The CDR3 DNA is TGTGCCAGCAGCTTAGCTAGGGCAGGGGGTAATGAAAAACTGTTTTTT.